The 5 T cell receptor beta chains reported below all come from one sample, sequenced in a study of persistence of HIV-infected CD4 T cells. This was the immunoSEQ version 4 assay in survey mode. TCRdb's copy holds only in-frame clones and misses some; the assay was immunoSEQ multiplex PCR. The sample shows some 41,000 clones, roughly 87% of them seen only once. The antigens for these receptors are not known. Nonspecific anti-CD3/anti-CD28 bead stimulation represents the broad CD4+ T cell repertoire. Sorting of responding CD4+ T cells relied on upregulated CD40 ligand together with CD69. The sequencing here drew on CD4+ T cells sorted from PBMCs after approximately 18-hour stimulation, taken from a patient who received antiretroviral therapy. These receptors were collected from an adult man with HIV who was CMV-seropositive.

Points on this clone: The sample contains more than one DNA sequence encoding this CDR3. J is TRBJ2-7 and V is TRBV7-2; 10 bases map to TRBD2. Germline CDR1 is SGHTA and CDR2 is FQGNSA. V was clipped by 3 bases and J by 0 bases; unmatched bases: 5. The CDR3 spans 16 residues. The CDR3 loop is CASSFSSGGSSYEQYF. The DNA for the CDR3 is TGTGCCAGCAGCTTTTCTAGCGGGGGCTCCTCCTACGAGCAGTACTTC.

DNA of the CDR3: TGTGCCATCCACAGGGAAGAGACCCAGTACTTC. Translated: CAIHREETQYF. The chain employs TRBV2 and TRBJ2-5; tentatively, D is TRBD1 (6 bases). Trimming took 10 bases from V and 3 from J, leaving 9 bases between them. The germline V gene encodes CDR1 SNHLY and CDR2 FYNNEI. This CDR3 is 11 amino acids long. The full variable domain, with the rest looked up from reference TRBV2 and TRBJ2-5, is EPEVTQTPSHQVTQMGQEVILRCVPISNHLYFYWYRQILGQKVEFLVSFYNNEISEKSEIFDDQFSVERPDGSNFTLKIRSTKLEDSAMYFCAIHREETQYFGPGTRLLVL.

V usage is TRBV9 and J usage is TRBJ1-2; D gene unclear. Looked up from germline, CDR1 is SGDLS and CDR2 is YYNGEE. V lost 0 bases, J lost 1 base, and 7 bases lay in between. The CDR3 covers 14 residues. CDR3: CASSVAGSNYGYTF. Here the CDR3 DNA reads TGTGCCAGCAGCGTAGCTGGGAGTAACTATGGCTACACCTTC.

This sequence joins TRBV18 and TRBJ1-6; 7 bases are a match to TRBD1. V shed 6 bases and J 8 bases; nucleotides not matched to a gene: 7. CDR1 is KGHSH and CDR2 is LQKENI in the germline V gene. The CDR3 totals 14 residues. The CDR3 nucleotides are TGTGCCAGCTCCCTCGGGACAGACTATTCACCCCTCCACTTT. As protein: CASSLGTDYSPLHF.

The J gene is TRBJ1-3, the V gene TRBV18; D is unclear. The CDR3 spans 16 residues. CDR1 is KGHSH, CDR2 LQKENI, per germline. Trimming pared 1 base from V and 4 bases from J, leaving 14 bases between. The CDR3 sequence: CASSPQDSRRGNTIYF. The CDR3 DNA is TGTGCCAGCTCACCACAGGACTCCCGACGGGGAAACACCATATATTTT.